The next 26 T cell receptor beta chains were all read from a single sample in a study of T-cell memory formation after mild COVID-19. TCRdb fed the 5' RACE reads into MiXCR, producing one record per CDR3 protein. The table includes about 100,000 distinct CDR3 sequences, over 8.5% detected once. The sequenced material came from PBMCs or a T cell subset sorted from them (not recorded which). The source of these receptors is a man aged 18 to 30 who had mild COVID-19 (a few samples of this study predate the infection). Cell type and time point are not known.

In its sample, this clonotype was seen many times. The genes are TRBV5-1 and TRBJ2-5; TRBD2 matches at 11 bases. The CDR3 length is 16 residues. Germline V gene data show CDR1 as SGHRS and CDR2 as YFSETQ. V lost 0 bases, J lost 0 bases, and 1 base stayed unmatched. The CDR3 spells CASSLASGGYQETQYF. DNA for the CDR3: TGCGCCAGCAGCTTGGCTAGCGGGGGGTACCAAGAGACCCAGTACTTC.

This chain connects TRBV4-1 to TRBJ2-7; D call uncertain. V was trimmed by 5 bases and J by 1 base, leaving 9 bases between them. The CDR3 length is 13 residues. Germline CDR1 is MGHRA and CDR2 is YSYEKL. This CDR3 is CASSADGSYEQYF. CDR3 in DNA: TGCGCCAGCAGCGCCGACGGGTCCTACGAGCAGTACTTC.

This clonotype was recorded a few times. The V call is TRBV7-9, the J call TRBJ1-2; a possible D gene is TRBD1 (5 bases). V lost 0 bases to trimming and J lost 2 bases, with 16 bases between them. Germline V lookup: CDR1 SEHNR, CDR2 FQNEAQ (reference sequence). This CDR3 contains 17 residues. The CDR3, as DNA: TGTGCCAGCAGCTTAGCGGGACCAATGACTCGGAACTATGGCTACACCTTC. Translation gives CASSLAGPMTRNYGYTF.

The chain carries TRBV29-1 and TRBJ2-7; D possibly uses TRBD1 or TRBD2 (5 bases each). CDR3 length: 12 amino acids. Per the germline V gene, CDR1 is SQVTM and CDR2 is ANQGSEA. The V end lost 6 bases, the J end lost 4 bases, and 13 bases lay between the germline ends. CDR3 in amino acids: CSVGVGEYEQYF. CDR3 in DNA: TGCAGCGTGGGGGTAGGGGAATACGAGCAGTACTTC.

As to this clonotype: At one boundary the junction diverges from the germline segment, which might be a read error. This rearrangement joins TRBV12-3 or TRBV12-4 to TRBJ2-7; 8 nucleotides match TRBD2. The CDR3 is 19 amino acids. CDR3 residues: CDSSNPRAGALGSLYEQYF. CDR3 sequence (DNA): TGTGACAGCAGCAACCCCCGAGCGGGGGCGCTCGGGTCTCTCTACGAGCAGTACTTC.

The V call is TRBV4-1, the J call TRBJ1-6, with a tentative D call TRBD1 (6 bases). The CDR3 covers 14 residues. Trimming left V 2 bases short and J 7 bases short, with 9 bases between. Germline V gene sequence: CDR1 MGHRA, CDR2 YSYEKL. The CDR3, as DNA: TGCGCCAGCAGCCAACACACAGGGAATTCACCCCTCCACTTT. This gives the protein CASSQHTGNSPLHF.

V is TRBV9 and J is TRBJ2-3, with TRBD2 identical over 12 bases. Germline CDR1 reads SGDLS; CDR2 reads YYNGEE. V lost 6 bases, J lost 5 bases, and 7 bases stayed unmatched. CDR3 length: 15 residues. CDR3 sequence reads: CASTKGGLAGDTQYF. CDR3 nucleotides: TGTGCCAGCACCAAAGGGGGACTAGCGGGAGATACGCAGTATTTT.

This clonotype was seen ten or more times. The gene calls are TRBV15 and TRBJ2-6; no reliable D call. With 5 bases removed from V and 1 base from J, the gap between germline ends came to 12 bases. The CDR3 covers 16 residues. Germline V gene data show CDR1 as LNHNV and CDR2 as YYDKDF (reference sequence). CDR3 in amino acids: CATSSRPVSGANVLTF. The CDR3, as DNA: TGTGCCACCAGCTCCCGCCCCGTATCTGGGGCCAACGTCCTGACTTTC.

CDR3 amino acids: CASSVARSSYNEQFF. The CDR3 bases are TGTGCCAGCAGCGTAGCCCGGAGCTCCTACAATGAGCAGTTCTTC. J is TRBJ2-1 and V is TRBV9; D is unresolved. The CDR3 is 15 amino acids. CDR1 and CDR2 (germline): SGDLS, YYNGEE. V was trimmed by 0 bases and J by 0 bases, leaving 7 bases between them.

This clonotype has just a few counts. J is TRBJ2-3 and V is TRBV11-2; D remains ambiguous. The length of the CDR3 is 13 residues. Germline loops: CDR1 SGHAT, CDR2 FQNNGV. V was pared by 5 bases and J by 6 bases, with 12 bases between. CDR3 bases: TGTGCCAGCAGCCCCAGTCTGGCGGATACGCAGTATTTT. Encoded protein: CASSPSLADTQYF.

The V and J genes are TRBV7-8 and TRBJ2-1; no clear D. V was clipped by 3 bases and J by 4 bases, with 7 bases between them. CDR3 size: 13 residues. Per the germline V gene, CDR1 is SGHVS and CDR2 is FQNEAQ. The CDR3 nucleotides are TGTGCCAGCAGCTTCTTCTGGTACAATGAGCAGTTCTTC. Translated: CASSFFWYNEQFF.

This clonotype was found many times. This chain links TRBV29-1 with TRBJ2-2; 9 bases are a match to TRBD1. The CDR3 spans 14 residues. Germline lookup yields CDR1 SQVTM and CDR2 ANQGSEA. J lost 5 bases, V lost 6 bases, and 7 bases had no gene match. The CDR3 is CSVPGTGKTGELFF. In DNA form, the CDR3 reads TGCAGCGTGCCCGGGACAGGGAAAACCGGGGAGCTGTTTTTT.

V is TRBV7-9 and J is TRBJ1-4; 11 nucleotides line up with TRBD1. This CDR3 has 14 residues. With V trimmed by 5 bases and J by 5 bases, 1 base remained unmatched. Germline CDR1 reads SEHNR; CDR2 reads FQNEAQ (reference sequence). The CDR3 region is CASSGDRGNEKLFF. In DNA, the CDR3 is TGTGCCAGCAGCGGGGACAGGGGGAATGAAAAACTGTTTTTT.

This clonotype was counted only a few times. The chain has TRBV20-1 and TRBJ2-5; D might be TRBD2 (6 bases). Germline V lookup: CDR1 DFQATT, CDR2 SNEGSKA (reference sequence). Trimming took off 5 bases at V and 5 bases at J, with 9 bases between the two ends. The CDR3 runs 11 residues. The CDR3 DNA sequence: TGCAGTGCTGCTAGCGAGGAGACCCAGTACTTC. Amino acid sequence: CSAASEETQYF.

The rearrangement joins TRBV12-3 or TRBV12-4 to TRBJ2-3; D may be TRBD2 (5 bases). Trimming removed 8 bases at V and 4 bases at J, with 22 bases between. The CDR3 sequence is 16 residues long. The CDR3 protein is CASPVSRSGEADTQYF. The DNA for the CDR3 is TGTGCCAGCCCAGTTTCCCGTTCCGGGGAAGCAGATACGCAGTATTTT.

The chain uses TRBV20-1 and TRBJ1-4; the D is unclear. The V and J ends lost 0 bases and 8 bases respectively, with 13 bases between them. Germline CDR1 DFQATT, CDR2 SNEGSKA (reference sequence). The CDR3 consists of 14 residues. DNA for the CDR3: TGCAGTGCTAGAGACCTGCGGGTTGGGGAAAAACTGTTTTTT. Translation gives CSARDLRVGEKLFF.

As DNA, the CDR3 is TGTGCCAGCAGTCCAGGGGGCTCGGGGCAGCCCCAGCATTTT. It translates to CASSPGGSGQPQHF. The gene calls are TRBV12-3 or TRBV12-4 and TRBJ1-5; 8 nucleotides line up with TRBD1. The CDR3 covers 14 residues. The V segment lost 5 bases and the J segment 7 bases; nucleotides outside the gene matches: 7.

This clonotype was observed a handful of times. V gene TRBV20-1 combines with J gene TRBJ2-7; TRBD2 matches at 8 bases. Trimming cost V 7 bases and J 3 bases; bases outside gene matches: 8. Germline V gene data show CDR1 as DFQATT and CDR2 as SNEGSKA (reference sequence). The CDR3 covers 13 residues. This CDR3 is CSVRVAGNYEQYV. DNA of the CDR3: TGCAGTGTTCGGGTAGCGGGGAACTACGAGCAGTACGTC.

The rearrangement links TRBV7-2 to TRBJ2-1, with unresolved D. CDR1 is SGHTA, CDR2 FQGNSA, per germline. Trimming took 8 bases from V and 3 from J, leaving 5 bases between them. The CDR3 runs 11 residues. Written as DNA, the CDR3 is TGTGCCAGCCTCGACTACAATGAGCAGTTCTTC. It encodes CASLDYNEQFF. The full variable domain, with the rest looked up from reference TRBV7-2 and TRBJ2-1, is GAGVSQSPSNKVTEKGKDVELRCDPISGHTALYWYRQSLGQGLEFLIYFQGNSAPDKSGLPSDRFSAERTGGSVSTLTIQRTQQEDSAVYLCASLDYNEQFFGPGTRLTVL.

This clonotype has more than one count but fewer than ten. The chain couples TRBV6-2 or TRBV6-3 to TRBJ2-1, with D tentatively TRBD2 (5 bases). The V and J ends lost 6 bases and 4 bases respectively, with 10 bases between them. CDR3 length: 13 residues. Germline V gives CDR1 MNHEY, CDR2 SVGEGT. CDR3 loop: CASSHTSYNEQFF. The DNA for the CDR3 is TGTGCCAGCAGCCACACTAGTTACAATGAGCAGTTCTTC.

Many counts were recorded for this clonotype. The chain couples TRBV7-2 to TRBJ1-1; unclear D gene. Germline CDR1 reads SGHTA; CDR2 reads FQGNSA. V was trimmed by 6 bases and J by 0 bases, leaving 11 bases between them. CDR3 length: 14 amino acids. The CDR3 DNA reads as TGTGCCAGCAGTTACTCGGCTTTGAACACTGAAGCTTTCTTT. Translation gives CASSYSALNTEAFF.

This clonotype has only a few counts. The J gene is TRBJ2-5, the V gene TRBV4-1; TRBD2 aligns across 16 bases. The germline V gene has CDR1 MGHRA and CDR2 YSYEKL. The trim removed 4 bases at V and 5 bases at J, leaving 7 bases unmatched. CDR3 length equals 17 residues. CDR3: CASSRGGTSGGAETQYF. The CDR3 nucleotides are TGCGCCAGCAGCCGAGGGGGGACTAGCGGGGGGGCTGAGACCCAGTACTTC.

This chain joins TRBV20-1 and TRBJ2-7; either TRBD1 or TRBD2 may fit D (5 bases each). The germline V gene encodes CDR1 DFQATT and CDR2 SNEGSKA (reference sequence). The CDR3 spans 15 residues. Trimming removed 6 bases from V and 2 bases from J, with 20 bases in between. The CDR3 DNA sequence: TGCAGTGCCGCCGACGGCTCAGGGAGTGCCTACGAGCAGTACGTC. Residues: CSAADGSGSAYEQYV.

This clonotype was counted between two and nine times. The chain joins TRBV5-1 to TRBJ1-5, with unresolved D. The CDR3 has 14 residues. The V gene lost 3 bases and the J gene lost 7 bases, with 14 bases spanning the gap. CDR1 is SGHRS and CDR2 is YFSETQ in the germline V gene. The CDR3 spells CASSYDTGIQPQHF. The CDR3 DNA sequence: TGCGCCAGCAGCTATGACACCGGGATCCAGCCCCAGCATTTT.

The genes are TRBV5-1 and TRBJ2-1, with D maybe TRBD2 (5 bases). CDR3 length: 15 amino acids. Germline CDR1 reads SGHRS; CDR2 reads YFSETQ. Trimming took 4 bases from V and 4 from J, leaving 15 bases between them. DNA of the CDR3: TGCGCCAGCAGCCCCGGTAGCGAGCTGTACAATGAGCAGTTCTTC. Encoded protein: CASSPGSELYNEQFF.

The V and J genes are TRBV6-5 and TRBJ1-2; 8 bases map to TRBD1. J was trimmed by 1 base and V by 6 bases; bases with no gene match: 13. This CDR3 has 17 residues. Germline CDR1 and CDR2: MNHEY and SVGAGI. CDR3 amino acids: CASSPLTGEVFNYGYTF. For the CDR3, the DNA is TGTGCCAGCAGCCCACTGACAGGGGAAGTTTTTAACTATGGCTACACCTTC.